This T cell receptor (beta chain) was found in a study of human T cells and chemical hapten exposure (dated by TCRdb to about 2021). Some background on the complete study: For sensitization, 2% DPC in acetone was applied to a 2 cm by 2 cm area of upper inner arm skin. Most of the patients in the cohort were female, and the cohort covered alopecia areata with under or over 50% scalp involvement, alopecia totalis and alopecia universalis. Blood samples were taken from patients before sensitization (week 0) and at 2, 6 and about 24 weeks after DPC sensitization. Libraries were pooled for sequencing, and variation in per-sample TCR yields was attributed mainly to small differences in library volumes within the pool. Peripheral blood TCR repertoire changes were tracked in vivo in alopecia patients during primary and secondary sensitization to the hapten diphenylcyclopropenone (DPC). Throughout the study period of around 24 weeks, patients also received therapeutic DPC doses to the scalp every week. Around 30 alopecia patients provided blood for TCR sequencing at one to four time points (pre-sensitization, 2, 6 and 24 weeks). Patch testing was performed on the upper back with Finn chambers containing 0.01% DPC, and the patch tests were scored after 6 days according to International Contact Dermatitis Research Group standards. Study-level results and caveats: Expanded TCRs formed significantly more large CDR3 similarity clusters than pre-sensitization or healthy control sets, consistent with antigen-driven responses. Because all patients had alopecia, a presumed autoimmune disease, the immune response of the patients might differ from that of healthy individuals. DPC sensitization did not change how many TCRs were above 1 in 1000 frequency, and no evidence was found of alterations in global repertoire structure. Patch test score was positively correlated with the number of PT1 expanded TCRs, with significance at thresholds 8, 16 and 32 but not at 4. After repeated subsampling, changes were observed in the strength of the expansion versus patch-test correlation and in the threshold at which the correlation became significant.

During library preparation, unique molecular identifiers were attached to individual cDNA molecules so that TCRs could be counted in a quantitative, reproducible way. From each blood RNA sample, both TCR alpha and TCR beta chains were sequenced. The authors' analysis ran thus. Samples had a median of roughly 100,000 TCRs, with a range from roughly 20,000 to 690,600. The Decombinator software suite was used to annotate the V, J and CDR3 of the TCR reads. To make PS versus PT1 abundance plots, every sample was subsampled to the same number of TCRs (28,000). Expanded TCRs were defined as absent before sensitization and observed at least eight times at the 2-week time point. The raw public reads went through TCRdb reprocessing: fastp at Q25, MiXCR clone calling, in-frame beta chains kept. Here each entry gathers all rows of one CDR3 protein and keeps the most common genes and DNA. TCRdb, not the authors, supplied the V and J calls. The sample table records under 5,500 distinct CDR3 sequences; over 45% of these occur just once. The biggest ten clones account for under 3.5% of the sample.

The CDR1 and CDR2 encoded by the germline V gene (reference sequence) are LNHDA and SQIVND. CDR3 length: 15 amino acids, cysteine to phenylalanine. Only the CDR3 DNA stays, 45 bases, in frame from base 1. Trimming accounts for 8 bases at V and 6 bases at J, while the number of junction bases matched to no gene is 11. Regarding this clonotype: Its specific antigen is unknown. No base quality values were provided; no much bigger clone lies one nucleotide off.

The intended sense of this specimen's treatment or condition label: therapeutic diphenylcyclopropenone sensitization with weekly scalp DPC. Blood at each patch-test visit was drawn before the patch test was applied. To be eligible, patients had to be aged 18 to 70, diagnosed with alopecia and judged suitable for DPC therapy, while pregnant patients were excluded. Total RNA was extracted from unfractionated whole blood that had been collected in Tempus Blood RNA tubes. The rearranged chain carries TRBV19 and TRBJ2-1; the junction holds 9 bases that match TRBD2. The TCR was taken from an adult with alopecia areata. Some clones in this sample may be carry-over from other donors' samples. This table probably holds off-target reads from a library built for another chain. The sample was whole blood, taken before DPC sensitization or 2, 6, or about 24 weeks after (not recorded which). Read as DNA, the sequence is TGTGCCAGTCATGATCTTCCGCGGGAGGGCAATGAGCAGTTCTTC. Translation gives CASHDLPREGNEQFF.